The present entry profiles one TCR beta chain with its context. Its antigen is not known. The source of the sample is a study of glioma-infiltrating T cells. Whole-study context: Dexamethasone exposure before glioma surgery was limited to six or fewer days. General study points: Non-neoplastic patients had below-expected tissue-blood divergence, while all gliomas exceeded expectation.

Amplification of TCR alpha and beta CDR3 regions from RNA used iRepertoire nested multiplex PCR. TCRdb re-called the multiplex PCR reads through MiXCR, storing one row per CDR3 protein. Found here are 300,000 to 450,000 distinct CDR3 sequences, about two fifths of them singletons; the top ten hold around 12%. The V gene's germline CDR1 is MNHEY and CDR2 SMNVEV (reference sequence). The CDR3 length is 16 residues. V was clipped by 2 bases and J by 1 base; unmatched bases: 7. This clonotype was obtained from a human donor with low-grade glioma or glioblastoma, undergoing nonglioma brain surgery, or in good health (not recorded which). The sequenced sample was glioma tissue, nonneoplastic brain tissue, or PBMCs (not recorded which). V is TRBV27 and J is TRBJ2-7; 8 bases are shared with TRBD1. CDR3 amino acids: CASSLATGVGSYEQYF. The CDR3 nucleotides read TGTGCCAGCAGTTTAGCGACAGGGGTAGGGTCCTACGAGCAGTACTTC.